The rows below give T cell receptor beta chains drawn from one sample of a study of blood T cell repertoires in COVID-19. Profiled with immunoSEQ multiplex PCR; TCRdb holds only in-frame clones, not every one. The sample consists of more than 80,000 clones, about 90% of them appearing once. Sample: peripheral blood. These receptors were obtained from a human donor with active COVID-19. The donor label of this sample is uncertain. Each CDR3 is given with its conserved first and last residue. Each record gives: J gene, D gene, clone size, V gene, CDR3 protein, CDR3 DNA. The D gene is left open where the match is weak. Clone size is stated in some rows and not others, as once, few, many or a class when expanded.

TRBJ1-5,.,.,TRBV6-1,CASSEGRTGNQPQHF,TGTGCCAGCAGTGAGGGGCGAACAGGGAATCAGCCCCAGCATTTT
TRBJ2-1,.,.,TRBV5-3,CARSLRQGYYNEQFF,TGTGCCAGAAGCTTGAGGCAGGGATACTACAATGAGCAGTTCTTC
TRBJ1-2,.,.,TRBV27,CASSHFRLGYGYTF,TGTGCCAGCAGTCATTTCCGTCTCGGCTATGGCTACACCTTC
TRBJ2-3,TRBD2,.,TRBV18,CASSMLAGGGADTQYF,TGTGCCAGCTCAATGCTAGCGGGGGGCGGCGCAGATACGCAGTATTTT
TRBJ1-1,TRBD1,.,TRBV7-2,CASSSNRGRTEAFF,TGTGCCAGCAGCTCAAACAGGGGGCGCACTGAAGCTTTCTTT
TRBJ2-7,TRBD1,.,TRBV5-6,CASSFDRGLGEQYF,TGTGCCAGCAGCTTTGACAGGGGGCTAGGCGAGCAGTACTTC
TRBJ2-1,TRBD2,.,TRBV7-2,CASRPGGYNEQFF,TGTGCCAGCCGCCCCGGGGGGTACAATGAGCAGTTCTTC
TRBJ2-2,TRBD2,once,TRBV5-3,CARSGPASGAPKPSGTGELFF,TGTGCCAGAAGTGGACCGGCTAGCGGGGCCCCTAAACCCTCCGGGACCGGGGAGCTGTTTTTT
TRBJ1-4,.,many,TRBV5-4,CASSLGAGARNEKLFF,TGTGCCAGCAGCTTGGGTGCGGGAGCTCGAAATGAAAAACTGTTTTTT
TRBJ2-4,.,once,TRBV28,CASTELAKNIQYF,TGTGCCAGCACGGAGTTGGCCAAAAACATTCAGTACTTC
TRBJ2-5,.,.,TRBV2,CASSGQGETQYF,TGTGCCAGCAGTGGTCAGGGAGAGACCCAGTACTTC
TRBJ2-5,TRBD2,.,TRBV6-2/TRBV6-3,CASSWAAGTSGNQETQYF,TGTGCCAGCAGTTGGGCCGCCGGGACTAGCGGGAACCAAGAGACCCAGTACTTC
TRBJ2-3,TRBD2,.,TRBV10-3,CAISEPELAGGRTDTQYF,TGTGCCATCAGTGAGCCGGAGCTAGCGGGGGGGCGGACAGATACGCAGTATTTT
TRBJ1-4,.,.,TRBV19,CASTRTANEKLFF,TGTGCCAGCACTAGGACAGCTAATGAAAAACTGTTTTTT
TRBJ1-1,.,.,TRBV5-6,CASREIGGNTEAFF,TGTGCCAGCAGGGAGATAGGGGGGAACACTGAAGCTTTCTTT
TRBJ1-2,TRBD1,.,TRBV28,CATRTGGVYGYTF,TGTGCCACCCGGACAGGGGGCGTCTATGGCTACACCTTC